Each of the 22 T cell receptor beta chains below was sequenced from the same sample in a study of CD8+CD57+ T cells in acquired aplastic anemia. Genomic DNA, the template, was used for profiling of the TCR beta VDJ and CDR3. TCRdb called the reads again in MiXCR, with one record for every CDR3 protein. The table records some 45,000 distinct CDR3 sequences, about 65% of them present only once. Sequenced sample: sorted CD4+, CD8+, or CD8+CD57+ T cells (not recorded which) from PBMCs. These TCRs come from a human donor in good health, serving as a control.

The chain uses TRBV19 and TRBJ1-2; 7 bases match TRBD1. The CDR3 sequence is 14 residues long. The trim removed 9 bases at V and 8 bases at J, leaving 15 bases unmatched. Germline V gene data show CDR1 as LNHDA and CDR2 as SQIVND (reference sequence). CDR3 protein: CASRARGGAGGYTF. In DNA form, the CDR3 reads TGTGCCAGCAGGGCGCGAGGGGGCGCGGGGGGCTACACCTTC.

The chain joins TRBV9 to TRBJ2-5, with 8 positions matching TRBD2. CDR1 is SGDLS, CDR2 YYNGEE, per germline. V was clipped by 4 bases and J by 5 bases; unmatched bases: 4. The CDR3 covers 13 residues. CDR3 loop: CASSPGGAETQYF. The CDR3 DNA sequence: TGTGCCAGCAGCCCCGGGGGGGCTGAGACCCAGTACTTC.

This sequence joins TRBV2 and TRBJ1-5; D remains ambiguous. V was clipped by 0 bases and J by 9 bases, with 15 bases between them. The CDR3 spans 15 residues. Germline CDR1 and CDR2: SNHLY and FYNNEI. The CDR3, as DNA: TGTGCCAGCAGTGAAGCTGGCGGGTGGAGAGGGCCCCAGCATTTT. As protein: CASSEAGGWRGPQHF.

This clonotype was recorded a few times. The DNA of the CDR3 is TGTGCCACCAGCGGAGGAGAGTACGAGCAGTACTTC. It specifies CATSGGEYEQYF. The V and J genes are TRBV15 and TRBJ2-7; a weak D match, TRBD2 (5 bases). The ends were cut back, 5 bases at V and 4 bases at J, with 9 bases in the middle. CDR3 length: 12 amino acids. Germline assignment: CDR1 LNHNV and CDR2 YYDKDF (reference sequence).

The J gene is TRBJ2-1, the V gene TRBV15, with D possibly TRBD1 on 6 matching bases. This CDR3 region has 14 residues. Between the trimmed V and J ends, which lost 6 bases and 4 bases, there was a span of 13 bases. Germline lookup yields CDR1 LNHNV and CDR2 YYDKDF (reference sequence). The CDR3 DNA is TGTGCCACCAGTTCGGGACACACATACAATGAGCAGTTCTTC. Translating gives CATSSGHTYNEQFF.

The V gene is TRBV20-1, the J gene TRBJ1-5; D unresolved. This CDR3 spans 12 amino acids. With 7 bases removed from V and 0 bases from J, the gap between germline ends came to 7 bases. Looked up from germline, CDR1 is DFQATT and CDR2 is SNEGSKA (reference sequence). The CDR3 DNA reads TGCAGTGTCAGCCTTAGCAATCAGCCCCAGCATTTT. Encoded protein: CSVSLSNQPQHF.

This clonotype was recorded only once. The J gene is TRBJ2-2, the V gene TRBV9, with TRBD1 as a possible D gene (7 bases). Germline loops: CDR1 SGDLS, CDR2 YYNGEE. Trimming pared 0 bases from V and 6 bases from J, leaving 15 bases between. The CDR3 has 16 residues. CDR3 in amino acids: CASSVVEGASAGELFF. For the CDR3, the DNA is TGTGCCAGCAGCGTAGTGGAGGGGGCTAGCGCCGGGGAGCTGTTTTTT.

V is TRBV10-3 and J is TRBJ2-3; 11 positions agree with TRBD2. The V segment lost 8 bases and the J segment 0 bases; nucleotides outside the gene matches: 7. This CDR3 spans 16 amino acids. Germline V lookup: CDR1 ENHRY, CDR2 SYGVKD. The CDR3 DNA is TGTGCCATCGCTACTAGCGGGGGCCTCAGCACAGATACGCAGTATTTT. This gives the protein CAIATSGGLSTDTQYF.

The chain carries TRBV10-3 and TRBJ1-1; no definite D call. CDR3 size: 14 residues. CDR1 and CDR2 (germline): ENHRY, SYGVKD. Trimming cost V 4 bases and J 2 bases, with 11 bases left between them. The CDR3: CAISVEGRNTEAFF. The CDR3 DNA sequence: TGTGCCATCAGTGTTGAGGGTCGTAACACTGAAGCTTTCTTT.

This chain uses TRBV2 with TRBJ1-2, with D maybe TRBD1 (5 bases). Germline loops: CDR1 SNHLY, CDR2 FYNNEI. This CDR3 contains 13 residues. V lost 0 bases and J lost 8, with 10 bases in between. CDR3 sequence reads: CASSEAPGPGYTF. In nucleotides, the CDR3 is TGTGCCAGCAGTGAAGCACCGGGGCCCGGCTACACCTTC.

The chain has TRBV2 and TRBJ1-2; TRBD1 agrees at 7 bases. The CDR3 loop spans 12 amino acids. The junction had 11 bases not matched to a gene; V was cut back by 7 bases and J by 12 bases. Germline CDR1 and CDR2: SNHLY and FYNNEI. CDR3: CASTEGQATHTF. The CDR3 coding sequence is TGTGCCAGCACCGAAGGACAGGCGACACACACCTTC.

V is TRBV15 and J is TRBJ1-5; D remains ambiguous. This CDR3 has 15 amino acids. Germline-derived CDR1 and CDR2 are LNHNV and YYDKDF (reference sequence). V was trimmed by 5 bases and J by 7 bases, leaving 18 bases between them. DNA for the CDR3: TGTGCCACCAGCCGTTCCCCGGGGAGCAGCCAGCCCCAGCATTTT. As protein: CATSRSPGSSQPQHF.

This clonotype was seen repeatedly, ten times or more. The chain uses TRBV6-4 and TRBJ2-5, with D maybe TRBD1 (8 bases). The length of the CDR3 is 18 residues. CDR1 and CDR2 (germline): MRHNA, SNTAGT. V was trimmed by 6 bases and J by 2 bases, leaving 25 bases between them. In DNA form, the CDR3 reads TGTGCCAGCAGCCCAGGTGGGTACAGGGGGGGAACTCAAGAGACCCAGTACTTC. Encoded protein: CASSPGGYRGGTQETQYF.

The chain links TRBV7-2 to TRBJ1-1; 7 bases agree with TRBD1. CDR1 SGHTA and CDR2 FQGNSA come from the germline V gene. V lost 4 bases to trimming and J lost 1 base; unmatched junction nucleotides: 6. The CDR3 loop spans 15 amino acids. CDR3 nucleotides: TGTGCCAGCAGCTCCCAGGGGGTTGGGAACACTGAAGCTTTCTTT. As protein: CASSSQGVGNTEAFF.

The V and J genes are TRBV5-1 and TRBJ2-5, with D possibly called TRBD1 or TRBD2 (5 bases each). V lost 4 bases, J lost 2 bases, and 9 bases lay in between. Germline lookup yields CDR1 SGHRS and CDR2 YFSETQ. This CDR3 comprises 13 residues. The CDR3 DNA follows: TGCGCCAGCAGCCCGGGACGGCAAGAGACCCAGTACTTC. Amino acid sequence: CASSPGRQETQYF.

This clonotype has just one count. This chain's CDR3 is CASSLIPPGSTGNTIYF. CDR3 DNA sequence: TGTGCCAGTAGTTTAATTCCCCCTGGATCGACTGGAAACACCATATATTTT. The chain has TRBV19 and TRBJ1-3; D unclear. The CDR3 is 17 amino acids. Germline loops: CDR1 LNHDA, CDR2 SQIVND (reference sequence). The V end was cut by 5 bases, the J end by 2 bases, with 19 bases between.

With regard to this clonotype: One junction end does not reproduce the germline sequence, and a read error may be involved. The rearrangement uses TRBV10-3 and TRBJ1-2, with unresolved D. This CDR3 is built from 12 residues. Germline V lookup: CDR1 ENHRY, CDR2 SYGVKD. DNA for the CDR3: TGTGCCACCAGTGATCGGCACTATGGCTACACCTTC. It yields the protein CATSDRHYGYTF.

The CDR3 DNA sequence: TGTGCCAGCAGTGAATCGGAGTCCTCTGGGGCCAACGTCCTGACTTTC. It specifies CASSESESSGANVLTF. This sequence joins TRBV11-1 and TRBJ2-6; D unclear. Trimming pared 6 bases from V and 0 bases from J, leaving 12 bases between. Germline lookup yields CDR1 SGHAT and CDR2 FQDESV (reference sequence). The CDR3 totals 16 residues.

In this sample, this clonotype turned up many times. The CDR3 DNA follows: TGTGCCAGCAGCCAAGAACTTCTCGGGACAGGGACGTACGAGCAGTACTTC. This encodes CASSQELLGTGTYEQYF. This chain uses TRBV4-2 with TRBJ2-7, with TRBD1 matching over 9 bases. V shed 0 bases and J 4 bases; nucleotides not matched to a gene: 10. Per the germline V gene, CDR1 is LGHNA and CDR2 is YNFKEQ. The CDR3 totals 17 residues.

This clonotype is termed medium-sized. The chain recombines TRBV19 with TRBJ1-2, with D possibly being TRBD1 (5 bases). Per germline, CDR1 LNHDA and CDR2 SQIVND (reference sequence). V was pared by 5 bases and J by 6 bases, with 13 bases between. This CDR3 spans 13 amino acids. As DNA, the CDR3 is TGTGCCAGTAGTCTCGGCCAGGGTGATGGCTACACCTTC. It is translated as CASSLGQGDGYTF.

This clonotype has at least ten counts. The gene calls are TRBV13 and TRBJ1-1; 7 bases agree with TRBD1. Germline values: CDR1 PRHDT, CDR2 FYEKMQ (reference sequence). The CDR3 spans 17 residues. Trimming cost V 0 bases and J 1 base; bases outside gene matches: 8. CDR3 sequence reads: CASSLGGGEGGNTEAFF. In nucleotides, the CDR3 is TGTGCCAGCAGCTTAGGAGGGGGCGAGGGGGGGAACACTGAAGCTTTCTTT.

This clonotype was seen more than once but under ten times. The gene calls are TRBV7-9 and TRBJ2-7; the match to TRBD1 covers 8 bases. The V gene's germline CDR1 is SEHNR and CDR2 FQNEAQ (reference sequence). Trimming cost V 5 bases and J 3 bases; bases outside gene matches: 0. There are 12 residues in the CDR3. The CDR3 spells CASSGQGYEQYF. The CDR3 nucleotides are TGTGCCAGCAGCGGACAGGGCTACGAGCAGTACTTC.